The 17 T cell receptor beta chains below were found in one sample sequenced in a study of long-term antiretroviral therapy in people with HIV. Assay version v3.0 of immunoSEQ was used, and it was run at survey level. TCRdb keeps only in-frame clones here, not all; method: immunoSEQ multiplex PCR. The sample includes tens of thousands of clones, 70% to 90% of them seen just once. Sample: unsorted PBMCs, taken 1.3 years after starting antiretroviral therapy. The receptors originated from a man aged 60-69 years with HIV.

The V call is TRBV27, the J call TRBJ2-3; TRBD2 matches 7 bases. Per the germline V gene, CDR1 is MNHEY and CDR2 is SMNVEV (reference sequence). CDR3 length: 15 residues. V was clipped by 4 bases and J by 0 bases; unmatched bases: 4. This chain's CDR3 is CASSSLAVSTDTQYF. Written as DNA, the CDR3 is TGTGCCAGCAGTTCGCTAGCGGTAAGCACAGATACGCAGTATTTT.

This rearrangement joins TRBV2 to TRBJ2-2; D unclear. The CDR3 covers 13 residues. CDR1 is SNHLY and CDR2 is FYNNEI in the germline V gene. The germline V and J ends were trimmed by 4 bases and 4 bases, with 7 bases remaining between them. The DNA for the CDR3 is TGTGCCAGCAGTGCACCCCCCACCGGGGAGCTGTTTTTT. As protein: CASSAPPTGELFF. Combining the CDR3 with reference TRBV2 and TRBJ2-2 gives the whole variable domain EPEVTQTPSHQVTQMGQEVILRCVPISNHLYFYWYRQILGQKVEFLVSFYNNEISEKSEIFDDQFSVERPDGSNFTLKIRSTKLEDSAMYFCASSAPPTGELFFGEGSRLTVL.

CDR3 nucleotides: TGCGCCAGCAGCCTTTATGGGGGATACAATGAGCAGTTCTTC. Amino acids: CASSLYGGYNEQFF. The chain carries TRBV5-1 and TRBJ2-1, with D perhaps TRBD1 or TRBD2 (5 bases each). The germline V gene encodes CDR1 SGHRS and CDR2 YFSETQ. With 4 bases removed from V and 4 bases from J, the gap between germline ends came to 12 bases. This CDR3 has 14 residues.

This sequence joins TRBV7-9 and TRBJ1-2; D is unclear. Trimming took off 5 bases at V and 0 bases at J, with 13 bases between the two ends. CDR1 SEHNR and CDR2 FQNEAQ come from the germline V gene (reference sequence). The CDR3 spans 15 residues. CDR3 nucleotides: TGTGCCAGCAGCCCGGCAGGATTTGCTAACTATGGCTACACCTTC. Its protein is CASSPAGFANYGYTF.

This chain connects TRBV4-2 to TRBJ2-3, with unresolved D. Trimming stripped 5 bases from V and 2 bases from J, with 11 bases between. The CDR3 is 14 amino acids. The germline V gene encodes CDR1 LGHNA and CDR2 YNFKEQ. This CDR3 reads CASSSLEVTDTQYF. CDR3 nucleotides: TGTGCCAGCAGCTCTCTCGAGGTCACAGATACGCAGTATTTT.

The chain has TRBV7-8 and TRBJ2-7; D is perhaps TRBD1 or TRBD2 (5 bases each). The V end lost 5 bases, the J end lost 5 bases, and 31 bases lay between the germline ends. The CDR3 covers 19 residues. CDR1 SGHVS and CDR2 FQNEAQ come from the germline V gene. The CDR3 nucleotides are TGTGCCAGCAGCCGACGGACGGGGACCTATATGCCCATAGGCAACGAGCAGTACTTC. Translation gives CASSRRTGTYMPIGNEQYF. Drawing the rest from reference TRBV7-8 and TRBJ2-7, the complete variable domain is GAGVSQSPRYKVAKRGQDVALRCDPISGHVSLFWYQQALGQGPEFLTYFQNEAQLDKSGLPSDRFFAERPEGSVSTLKIQRTQQEDSAVYLCASSRRTGTYMPIGNEQYFGPGTRLTVT.

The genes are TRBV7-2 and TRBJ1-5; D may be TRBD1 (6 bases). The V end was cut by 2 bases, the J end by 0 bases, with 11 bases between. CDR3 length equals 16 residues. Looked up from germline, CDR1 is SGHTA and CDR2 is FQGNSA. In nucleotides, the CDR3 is TGTGCCAGCAGCTTATCCAGGGGCCCTAGCAATCAGCCCCAGCATTTT. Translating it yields CASSLSRGPSNQPQHF.

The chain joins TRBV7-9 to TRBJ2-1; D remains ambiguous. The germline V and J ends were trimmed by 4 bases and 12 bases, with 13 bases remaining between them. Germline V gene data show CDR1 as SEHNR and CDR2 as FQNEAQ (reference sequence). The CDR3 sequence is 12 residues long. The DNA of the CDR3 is TGTGCCAGCAGCTCGGATATCGTTGGGCAGTTCTTC. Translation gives CASSSDIVGQFF.

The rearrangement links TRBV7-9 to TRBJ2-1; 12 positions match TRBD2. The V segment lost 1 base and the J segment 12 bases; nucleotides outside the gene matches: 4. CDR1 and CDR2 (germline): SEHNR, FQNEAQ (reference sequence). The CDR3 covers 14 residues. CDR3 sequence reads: CASSLELAGGGQFF. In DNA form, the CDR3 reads TGTGCCAGCAGCTTAGAACTAGCGGGGGGAGGGCAGTTCTTC.

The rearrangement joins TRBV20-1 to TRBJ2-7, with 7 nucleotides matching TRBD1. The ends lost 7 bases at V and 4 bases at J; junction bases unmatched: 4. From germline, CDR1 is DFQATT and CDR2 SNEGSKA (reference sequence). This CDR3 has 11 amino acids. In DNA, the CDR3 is TGCAGTGGTAAACAGGGGTACGAGCAGTACTTC. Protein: CSGKQGYEQYF.

This CDR3 is CASSERGLSNGYTF. CDR3 nucleotides: TGTGCCAGCAGTGAACGGGGACTGTCTAATGGCTACACCTTC. The J gene is TRBJ1-2, the V gene TRBV6-1, with a weak D call TRBD1 (5 bases). V was pared by 2 bases and J by 6 bases, with 13 bases between. The length of the CDR3 is 14 residues. Germline V gene sequence: CDR1 MNHNS, CDR2 SASEGT.

The CDR3 bases are TGCGCCAGCAGCCCGGGCCGGGTAAGTTGGGGAGAGCAGTACTTC. Amino acid sequence: CASSPGRVSWGEQYF. The V and J genes are TRBV5-1 and TRBJ2-7, with D hard to call. The V and J ends lost 4 bases and 7 bases respectively, with 21 bases between them. CDR3 length: 15 residues. CDR1 and CDR2 (germline): SGHRS, YFSETQ.

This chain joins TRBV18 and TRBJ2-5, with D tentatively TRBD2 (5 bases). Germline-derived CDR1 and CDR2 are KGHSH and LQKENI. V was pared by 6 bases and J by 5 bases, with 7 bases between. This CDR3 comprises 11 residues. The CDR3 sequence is CASSTGETQYF. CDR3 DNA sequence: TGTGCCAGCTCCACGGGGGAGACCCAGTACTTC.

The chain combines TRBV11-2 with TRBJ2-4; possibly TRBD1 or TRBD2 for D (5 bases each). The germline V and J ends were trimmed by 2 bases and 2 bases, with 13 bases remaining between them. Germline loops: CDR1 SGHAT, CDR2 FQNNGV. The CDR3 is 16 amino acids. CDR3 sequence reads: CASSLYGGFTKNIQYF. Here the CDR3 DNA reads TGTGCCAGCAGCTTATATGGGGGTTTCACCAAAAACATTCAGTACTTC.

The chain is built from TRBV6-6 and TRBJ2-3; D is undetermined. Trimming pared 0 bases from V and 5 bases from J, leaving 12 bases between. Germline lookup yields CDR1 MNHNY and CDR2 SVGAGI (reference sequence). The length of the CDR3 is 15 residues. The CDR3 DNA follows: TGTGCCAGCAGTTACTCGGCCCCCCTCGAAGATACGCAGTATTTT. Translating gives CASSYSAPLEDTQYF.

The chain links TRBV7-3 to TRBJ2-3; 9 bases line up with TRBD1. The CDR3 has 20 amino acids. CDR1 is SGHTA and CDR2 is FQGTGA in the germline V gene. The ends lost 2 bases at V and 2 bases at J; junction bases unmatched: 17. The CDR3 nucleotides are TGTGCCAGCAGCTTATACGCTTCCCCCCGGACAGGGGTGAACACAGATACGCAGTATTTT. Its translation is CASSLYASPRTGVNTDTQYF.

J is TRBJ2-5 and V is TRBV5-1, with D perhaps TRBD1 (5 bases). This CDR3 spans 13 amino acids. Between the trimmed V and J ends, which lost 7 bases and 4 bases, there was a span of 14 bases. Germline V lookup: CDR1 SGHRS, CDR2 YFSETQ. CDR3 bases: TGCGCCAGCCATAGGGGCTCGGCAGAGACCCAGTACTTC. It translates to CASHRGSAETQYF.